Below are 8 T cell receptor beta chains sequenced from a single sample in a study of cytomegalovirus exposure and HLA in healthy donors. Amplification used 60 Vbeta primers and 13 Jbeta primers. The table came from immunoSEQ multiplex PCR; TCRdb's copy has only in-frame clones and leaves some out. The listing contains roughly 50,000 clones. Sequences were obtained from PBMCs. These TCRs come from a woman between 35 and 50 years old in good health and CMV-seronegative.

The chain joins TRBV28 to TRBJ1-1, with D perhaps TRBD1 (5 bases). CDR3 length: 14 amino acids. The germline V gene encodes CDR1 MDHEN and CDR2 SYDVKM. V was clipped by 5 bases and J by 2 bases, with 12 bases between them. As DNA, the CDR3 is TGTGCCAGCAGTCCGCGACAGTCTAACACTGAAGCTTTCTTT. Amino acids: CASSPRQSNTEAFF.

The genes are TRBV7-9 and TRBJ2-3; a weak D match, TRBD2 (6 bases). CDR1 SEHNR and CDR2 FQNEAQ come from the germline V gene (reference sequence). The CDR3 runs to 15 residues. V lost 5 bases to trimming and J lost 8 bases, with 20 bases between them. DNA for the CDR3: TGTGCCAGCAGCCCCCTCGGGCCCGGGAGTGTTACGCAGTATTTT. Encoded protein: CASSPLGPGSVTQYF.

The CDR3 DNA sequence: TGTGCCAGCAGACGATGGGGGCGGGGGTACACCGGGGAGCTGTTTTTT. The encoded protein is CASRRWGRGYTGELFF. The rearrangement uses TRBV7-3 and TRBJ2-2, with D possibly being TRBD2 (7 bases). Germline-derived CDR1 and CDR2 are SGHTA and FQGTGA. The CDR3 extends over 16 amino acids. The germline V and J ends were trimmed by 6 bases and 3 bases, with 17 bases remaining between them.

The chain recombines TRBV6-1 with TRBJ1-5, with no clear D. V shed 3 bases and J shed 6 bases, with 15 bases lying between them. The CDR3 is 15 residues long. Germline V CDR1 and CDR2: MNHNS, SASEGT. CDR3 region: CASSDANFWAQPQHF. The CDR3 nucleotides are TGTGCCAGCAGTGACGCGAATTTCTGGGCTCAGCCCCAGCATTTT.

V usage is TRBV6-1 and J usage is TRBJ1-1; D unresolved. The ends were cut back, 6 bases at V and 2 bases at J, with 10 bases in the middle. Germline CDR1 and CDR2: MNHNS and SASEGT. The CDR3 runs to 13 residues. The CDR3 loop is CASRVTENTEAFF. The CDR3 DNA is TGTGCCAGCAGAGTTACAGAAAACACTGAAGCTTTCTTT.

The genes are TRBV7-3 and TRBJ2-1; weak D call: TRBD2 (6 bases). The V and J ends lost 5 bases and 8 bases respectively, with 16 bases between them. The germline V gene has CDR1 SGHTA and CDR2 FQGTGA. The CDR3 has 14 amino acids. The CDR3 spells CASSRGLSMDEQFF. The CDR3 nucleotides are TGTGCCAGCAGCCGAGGACTAAGCATGGATGAGCAGTTCTTC.

About this clone: The junction departs from germline at one end; a sequencing error may be responsible. The V and J genes are TRBV5-1 and TRBJ2-3; D may be TRBD2 (5 bases). This CDR3 spans 14 amino acids. The germline CDR1 and CDR2 sequences are SGHRS and YFSETQ. CDR3: CASVGVSSTDKQYF. CDR3 nucleotide sequence: TGCGCCAGCGTCGGCGTATCTAGCACAGATAAGCAGTATTTT.

On this clone: A read error may produce the germline difference seen at one junction end. V gene TRBV7-8 combines with J gene TRBJ2-5; unclear D gene. The CDR3 runs to 11 residues. Per the germline V gene, CDR1 is SGHVS and CDR2 is FQNEAQ. The CDR3 sequence: CARSFSETQYF. In DNA, the CDR3 is TGTGCCAGAAGCTTCAGTGAGACCCAGTACTTC.